What follows are 7 T cell receptor beta chains derived from one specimen sequenced in a study of CXCR3-negative and CXCR3-positive naive CD8 T cells. The authors made the TRB cDNA libraries by 5' RACE using UMI labels. For each CDR3 protein, TCRdb gives one entry from its re-call of the 5' RACE reads, without DNA. The sample totals 45,000 to 75,000 distinct CDR3 sequences. The sequenced material came from naive CXCR3- CD8+ T cells from blood. As for subset: CD45RO-CCR7+CD27+CD95- naive CD8+ T cells lacking CXCR3 (TNR3-). These receptor sequences come from a human donor in good health. Some clones in this sample may be carry-over from other donors' samples.

The chain employs TRBV7-8 and TRBJ2-1; TCRdb's D call of TRBD2 is untestable without DNA. Germline V gene sequence: CDR1 SGHVS, CDR2 FQNEAQ. There are 13 residues in the CDR3. The CDR3 loop reads CASSSSGLDEQFF.

The CDR3 here is CASSLLGGQGSHEQYF. The rearrangement uses TRBV7-8 and TRBJ2-7; checking the TCRdb D call of TRBD1 is not possible without DNA. Germline V gene lookup returns CDR1 SGHVS and CDR2 FQNEAQ. This CDR3 is 16 amino acids long.

J is TRBJ2-1 and V is TRBV28; TCRdb's D gene call, TRBD1, goes unchecked for lack of DNA. Germline V gives CDR1 MDHEN, CDR2 SYDVKM. This CDR3 has 15 residues. The CDR3 is CASSSVIGYYNEQFF.

The chain has TRBV6-5 and TRBJ2-5; checking the TCRdb D call of TRBD1 is not possible without DNA. This CDR3 spans 17 amino acids. Germline CDR1 reads MNHEY; CDR2 reads SVGAGI. The chain's CDR3 is CASSYPPGGAVQETQYF.

The chain links TRBV12-3 or TRBV12-4 to TRBJ1-2; the TCRdb D gene call, TRBD1, has no DNA to confirm it. The CDR3 runs 15 residues. This CDR3 is CATVDSPTKGYGYTF.

The V call is TRBV10-3, the J call TRBJ2-1; TCRdb's D call, TRBD2, is unchecked because there is no DNA. This CDR3 comprises 16 residues. Germline-derived CDR1 and CDR2 are ENHRY and SYGVKD. The CDR3 sequence is CAISESTGGEYNEQFF.

V gene TRBV7-8 combines with J gene TRBJ2-3; the D gene TCRdb calls, TRBD1, cannot be checked with no DNA. Germline assignment: CDR1 SGHVS and CDR2 FQNEAQ. This CDR3 comprises 13 residues. This chain's CDR3 is CASSFRGTDTQYF.